This T cell receptor (beta chain) was sequenced for a study of T cells in tuberculosis. Study-wide results and limits: Smaller alpha distances in active tuberculosis partly reflected shorter CDR3-alpha lengths. Active tuberculosis alpha repertoires lay closer to GMM-specific TCRs than controls'. Cases with active tuberculosis were adults, while controls were adolescents.

For this clone: The antigen is unknown.

Trimming took 7 bases from V and 4 from J; bases not matched to a gene: 7. In germline, CDR1 is MNHNS, CDR2 SASEGT. The CDR3 has 14 amino acids. The assay was immunoSEQ multiplex PCR, and TCRdb's table has in-frame clones only and misses some. The sample has about 36,000 clones; roughly 93% are singletons. This sequence joins TRBV6-1 and TRBJ1-2; 9 bases match TRBD1. This sequence was found in a donor under 30 with latent tuberculosis or without tuberculosis infection. The sequenced material came from PBMCs. DNA for the CDR3: TGTGCCAGCATTGTCGGGACAGGGAGCTATGGCTACACCTTC. It specifies CASIVGTGSYGYTF.